These 32 T cell receptor beta chains originate from one sample sequenced in a study of blood T cell repertoires in COVID-19. Profiled with immunoSEQ multiplex PCR; TCRdb holds only in-frame clones, not every one. The table has 210,000 or so clones, approximately 80% seen once; the top ten hold around 7%. The sample comprised PBMCs or T cells enriched from blood (not recorded which). The origin of the receptors is a woman aged 40 to 50 with acute COVID-19.

V is TRBV19 and J is TRBJ2-1; 11 nucleotides line up with TRBD1. CDR3 size: 15 residues. Germline V gene data show CDR1 as LNHDA and CDR2 as SQIVND (reference sequence). V lost 3 bases to trimming and J lost 5 bases; unmatched junction nucleotides: 3. For the CDR3, the DNA is TGTGCCAGTAGTATTGGGACAGGGGGGAACAATGAGCAGTTCTTC. The encoded protein is CASSIGTGGNNEQFF.

The sample holds one count of this clone. The chain uses TRBV6-5 and TRBJ2-2; possible D gene TRBD2, 6 bases. Germline-derived CDR1 and CDR2 are MNHEY and SVGAGI. Trimming cost V 2 bases and J 6 bases, with 10 bases left between them. This CDR3 comprises 14 residues. CDR3 coding DNA: TGTGCCAGCAGTTACCTACCGGGGGCCGGGGAGCTGTTTTTT. This translates into CASSYLPGAGELFF.

The rearrangement uses TRBV25-1 and TRBJ1-6; D might be TRBD1 (5 bases). This CDR3 spans 14 amino acids. V lost 1 base and J lost 7, with 8 bases in between. Germline V gene data show CDR1 as MGHDK and CDR2 as SYGVNS. The CDR3 nucleotides are TGTGCCAGCAGTGAATTTGGGGGGAATTCACCCCTCCACTTT. The encoded protein is CASSEFGGNSPLHF.

The chain combines TRBV11-2 with TRBJ2-2; TRBD1 matches at 7 bases. CDR1 is SGHAT and CDR2 is FQNNGV in the germline V gene. The CDR3 totals 16 residues. J lost 1 base, V lost 11 bases, and 13 bases had no gene match. This CDR3 is CAGWQGVVGNTGELFF. In nucleotides, the CDR3 is TGTGCCGGCTGGCAGGGGGTAGTAGGGAACACCGGGGAGCTGTTTTTT.

The V and J genes are TRBV21-1 and TRBJ1-2; TRBD1, the table's D call, was not compared with the DNA. TRBV21-1 corresponds to a pseudogene. CDR3 length equals 16 residues. The CDR3 DNA follows: TGTGCCAGCAGCAAATCAGGGACAGGGATTTCTTATGGCTACACCTTC. Amino acid sequence: CASSKSGTGISYGYTF.

This rearrangement joins TRBV15 to TRBJ1-1; D unclear. The V end was cut by 6 bases, the J end by 1 base, with 9 bases between. CDR1 is LNHNV, CDR2 YYDKDF, per germline (reference sequence). The CDR3 spans 13 residues. The CDR3 nucleotides are TGTGCCACCAGTTTACAGCCGAACACTGAAGCTTTCTTT. This codes for CATSLQPNTEAFF.

This chain links TRBV19 with TRBJ1-3, with 7 nucleotides matching TRBD1. The CDR3 consists of 15 residues. Germline V gene data show CDR1 as LNHDA and CDR2 as SQIVND (reference sequence). V dropped 6 bases and J dropped 0; count of bases not matched to a gene: 5. The DNA for the CDR3 is TGTGCCAGTAGCACAAGACAGGGCTCTGGAAACACCATATATTTT. Translating gives CASSTRQGSGNTIYF.

The rearrangement links TRBV3-1 (or the pseudogene TRBV3-2) to TRBJ2-5; 8 bases agree with TRBD1. The CDR3 loop spans 15 amino acids. CDR1 and CDR2 from the germline V gene are LGHDT and YNNKEL (reference sequence). The J segment lost 4 bases and the V segment lost 4 bases, leaving 8 bases of the junction unmatched. The CDR3 sequence: CASSPDRVTRETQYF. CDR3 bases: TGTGCCAGCAGCCCGGACAGGGTGACGAGAGAGACCCAGTACTTC.

This chain joins TRBV5-4 and TRBJ2-1, with TRBD2 identical over 9 bases. J was trimmed by 2 bases and V by 7 bases; bases with no gene match: 7. Germline loops: CDR1 SGHNT, CDR2 YYREEE (reference sequence). The CDR3 sequence is 15 residues long. The CDR3 spells CASRRTSETYNEQFF. The CDR3 DNA is TGTGCCAGCCGGCGGACTAGCGAGACCTACAATGAGCAGTTCTTC.

V and J are TRBV6-5 and TRBJ2-1; 12 nucleotides align to TRBD2. This CDR3 is 14 amino acids long. The V gene's germline CDR1 is MNHEY and CDR2 SVGAGI. The V gene end was trimmed by 6 bases and the J gene end by 7 bases; junction bases not matched to a gene: 4. The CDR3 DNA is TGTGCCAGCAGACTAGCGGGGGGACAGAATGAGCAGTTCTTC. Translating gives CASRLAGGQNEQFF.

The table lists this clone with a few counts. The J gene is TRBJ1-6, the V gene TRBV6-1, with TRBD1 identical over 8 bases. J gave up 9 bases and V 3 bases, and 10 bases lay outside the gene matches. CDR1 is MNHNS, CDR2 SASEGT, per germline. The CDR3 loop spans 16 amino acids. In DNA, the CDR3 is TGTGCCAGCAGTGATCAACAGGGGGGACTCGTTTCACCCCTCCACTTT. Protein sequence: CASSDQQGGLVSPLHF.

The V gene is TRBV27, the J gene TRBJ2-1, with 8 nucleotides matching TRBD2. The CDR3 covers 16 residues. Germline CDR1 reads MNHEY; CDR2 reads SMNVEV (reference sequence). J was trimmed by 0 bases and V by 5 bases; bases with no gene match: 6. The chain's CDR3 is CASSPSSGYSYNEQFF. For the CDR3, the DNA is TGTGCCAGCAGTCCCTCTAGCGGGTACTCCTACAATGAGCAGTTCTTC.

The chain uses TRBV5-1 and TRBJ2-5, with TRBD1 as a possible D gene (5 bases). Germline V lookup: CDR1 SGHRS, CDR2 YFSETQ. CDR3 size: 13 residues. Trimming shortened V by 4 bases and J by 2 bases, and 9 bases separated the two germline ends. The CDR3 DNA reads as TGCGCCAGCAGCCCGAGGACACAAGAGACCCAGTACTTC. Its protein is CASSPRTQETQYF.

The DNA for the CDR3 is TGTGCCAGCAGTTCAGGGGACGGCAATCAGCCCCAGCATTTT. As protein: CASSSGDGNQPQHF. This chain connects TRBV27 to TRBJ1-5; a possible D gene is TRBD1 (6 bases). The CDR3 totals 14 residues. CDR1 and CDR2 from the germline V gene are MNHEY and SMNVEV (reference sequence). Trimming stripped 4 bases from V and 2 bases from J, with 9 bases between.

The V call is TRBV28, the J call TRBJ2-7; D may be TRBD2 (6 bases). Trimming took off 8 bases at V and 2 bases at J, with 10 bases between the two ends. This CDR3 comprises 12 residues. The germline V gene has CDR1 MDHEN and CDR2 SYDVKM. CDR3 bases: TGTGCCAGCCGAGGGAGGCCCTACGAGCAGTACTTC. Protein product: CASRGRPYEQYF.

This chain joins TRBV14 and TRBJ1-1, with 7 bases matching TRBD1. Germline V gene lookup returns CDR1 SGHDN and CDR2 FVKESK. The ends lost 1 base at V and 5 bases at J; junction bases unmatched: 4. CDR3 length: 14 amino acids. The CDR3 coding sequence is TGTGCCAGCAGCCAAGTGACAGGGAGAACTGAAGCTTTCTTT. This translates into CASSQVTGRTEAFF.

V usage is TRBV30 and J usage is TRBJ1-4; a possible D gene is TRBD1 (6 bases). The germline CDR1 and CDR2 sequences are GTSNPN and SVGIG (reference sequence). The CDR3 length is 13 residues. Trimming took off 2 bases at V and 6 bases at J, with 10 bases between the two ends. CDR3 region: CAWSPGADEKLFF. Here the CDR3 DNA reads TGTGCCTGGAGTCCAGGGGCTGATGAAAAACTGTTTTTT.

The table lists this clone with many counts. The chain has TRBV24-1 and TRBJ1-5, with TRBD1 matching 7 bases. CDR1 is KGHDR, CDR2 SFDVKD, per germline. CDR3 length: 14 residues. After removal of 10 bases from V and 0 bases from J, the junction contained 5 bases not matched to a gene. In DNA, the CDR3 is TGTGCCACTTGGACAGGCGATAGCAATCAGCCCCAGCATTTT. The encoded protein is CATWTGDSNQPQHF.

This chain connects TRBV18 to TRBJ2-7, with TRBD1 matching over 11 bases. The germline V gene has CDR1 KGHSH and CDR2 LQKENI. This CDR3 is 15 amino acids long. V lost 5 bases and J lost 2; bases outside the gene matches: 5. CDR3 sequence reads: CASSEGQGGPYEQYF. The CDR3 DNA reads TGTGCCAGCTCAGAGGGACAGGGGGGTCCCTACGAGCAGTACTTC.

The chain uses TRBV11-3 and TRBJ2-1; 8 nucleotides line up with TRBD2. Losses at the gene ends were 5 bases for V and 7 bases for J; bases not matched to a gene: 10. This CDR3 region has 15 residues. Germline V gene data show CDR1 as SGHNT and CDR2 as YENEEA. The CDR3 sequence is CASSPGGPLKNEQFF. The CDR3 nucleotides read TGTGCCAGCAGCCCGGGGGGGCCTCTTAAGAATGAGCAGTTCTTC.

The V call is TRBV29-1, the J call TRBJ1-1, with unresolved D. Trimming cost V 6 bases and J 0 bases, with 8 bases left between them. Germline loops: CDR1 SQVTM, CDR2 ANQGSEA. The CDR3 extends over 12 amino acids. CDR3 sequence reads: CSVQYVNTEAFF. The CDR3 DNA is TGCAGCGTACAGTATGTGAACACTGAAGCTTTCTTT.

The V and J genes are TRBV28 and TRBJ1-1; D may be TRBD1 (6 bases). The CDR3 sequence is 15 residues long. CDR1 is MDHEN, CDR2 SYDVKM, per germline. V dropped 9 bases and J dropped 0 bases, with 17 bases sitting between them. Here the CDR3 DNA reads TGTGCCAGTACACTAATCAGGGGCATGAACACTGAAGCTTTCTTT. This translates into CASTLIRGMNTEAFF.

The V gene is TRBV6-5, the J gene TRBJ1-2; 9 nucleotides match TRBD1. The CDR3 is 15 amino acids. Per germline, CDR1 MNHEY and CDR2 SVGAGI. Trimming removed 8 bases from V and 9 bases from J; junction bases left unmatched: 16. The DNA of the CDR3 is TGTGCCAGCTCCCCCCAAGGGGGACAGGGTTATAGCTACACCTTC. Translating it yields CASSPQGGQGYSYTF.

CDR3 DNA sequence: TGTGCCAGCAGTGAACCCGGAGCTAACTATGGCTACACCTTC. This gives the protein CASSEPGANYGYTF. This sequence joins TRBV2 and TRBJ1-2; D is undetermined. Germline-derived CDR1 and CDR2 are SNHLY and FYNNEI. This CDR3 has 14 amino acids. Trimming cost V 2 bases and J 0 bases, with 7 bases left between them.

The chain joins TRBV7-2 to TRBJ2-7; no reliable D call. The CDR3 has 13 amino acids. Deletions cut 5 bases from V and 1 base from J, with 9 bases between. Germline V gives CDR1 SGHTA, CDR2 FQGNSA. CDR3 in DNA: TGTGCCAGCAGCATCTCCGCGTCCTACGAGCAGTACTTC. It is translated as CASSISASYEQYF. Filled out from reference TRBV7-2 and TRBJ2-7, the complete variable domain reads GAGVSQSPSNKVTEKGKDVELRCDPISGHTALYWYRQSLGQGLEFLIYFQGNSAPDKSGLPSDRFSAERTGGSVSTLTIQRTQQEDSAVYLCASSISASYEQYFGPGTRLTVT.

The CDR3 here is CAWTESGYWGTNEKLFF. As DNA, the CDR3 is TGTGCCTGGACCGAGAGCGGGTATTGGGGGACTAATGAAAAACTGTTTTTT. The V and J genes are TRBV30 and TRBJ1-4, with D possibly being TRBD1 (5 bases). V was trimmed by 4 bases and J by 2 bases, leaving 20 bases between them. The CDR3 sequence is 17 residues long. Germline assignment: CDR1 GTSNPN and CDR2 SVGIG (reference sequence).

The chain employs TRBV5-6 and TRBJ2-7, with D tentatively TRBD2 (6 bases). The V end lost 0 bases, the J end lost 3 bases, and 7 bases lay between the germline ends. This CDR3 region has 13 residues. CDR1 is SGHDT and CDR2 is YYEEEE in the germline V gene. This chain's CDR3 is CASSLVGGYEQYF. The DNA of the CDR3 is TGTGCCAGCAGCTTGGTCGGGGGCTACGAGCAGTACTTC.

This clone was found once. The rearrangement joins TRBV9 to TRBJ1-2, with 7 bases matching TRBD1. CDR3 size: 13 residues. V trimming: 3 bases; J trimming: 5 bases; junction bases outside the gene matches: 4. CDR1 SGDLS and CDR2 YYNGEE come from the germline V gene. DNA for the CDR3: TGTGCCAGCAGCGACGACAGGGAGTATGGCTACACCTTC. The encoded protein is CASSDDREYGYTF.

This chain connects TRBV29-1 to TRBJ2-2; TRBD2 might be the D (5 bases). Germline CDR1 SQVTM, CDR2 ANQGSEA. Deletions cut 6 bases from V and 2 bases from J, with 19 bases between. The CDR3 consists of 16 residues. The CDR3 DNA follows: TGCAGCGTCGCCAGTTCGGGAAGCCGTAACACCGGGGAGCTGTTTTTT. Translating gives CSVASSGSRNTGELFF.

This clone was seen once. V is TRBV2 and J is TRBJ2-1; 9 bases line up with TRBD1. Trimming at V came to 6 bases and at J to 9 bases, leaving 9 bases not matched to a gene. Germline assignment: CDR1 SNHLY and CDR2 FYNNEI. The CDR3 totals 14 residues. In DNA form, the CDR3 reads TGTGCCAGCAGGACTGGACAGGGGTGGGGTGAGCAGTTCTTC. Translated: CASRTGQGWGEQFF.

V and J are TRBV27 and TRBJ2-5; TRBD1 matches at 7 bases. From germline, CDR1 is MNHEY and CDR2 SMNVEV (reference sequence). The length of the CDR3 is 15 residues. V trimming: 4 bases; J trimming: 2 bases; junction bases outside the gene matches: 7. The CDR3 DNA reads TGTGCCAGCAGTTCCCTAGTGGACAGGCAAGAGACCCAGTACTTC. Translating it yields CASSSLVDRQETQYF.

The chain links TRBV6-5 to TRBJ1-4, with D tentatively TRBD1 (6 bases). Looked up from germline, CDR1 is MNHEY and CDR2 is SVGAGI. There are 14 residues in the CDR3. V lost 2 bases, J lost 4 bases, and 8 bases lay in between. The CDR3: CASSYHRVNEKLFF. CDR3 DNA: TGTGCCAGCAGTTACCACAGGGTTAATGAAAAACTGTTTTTT.